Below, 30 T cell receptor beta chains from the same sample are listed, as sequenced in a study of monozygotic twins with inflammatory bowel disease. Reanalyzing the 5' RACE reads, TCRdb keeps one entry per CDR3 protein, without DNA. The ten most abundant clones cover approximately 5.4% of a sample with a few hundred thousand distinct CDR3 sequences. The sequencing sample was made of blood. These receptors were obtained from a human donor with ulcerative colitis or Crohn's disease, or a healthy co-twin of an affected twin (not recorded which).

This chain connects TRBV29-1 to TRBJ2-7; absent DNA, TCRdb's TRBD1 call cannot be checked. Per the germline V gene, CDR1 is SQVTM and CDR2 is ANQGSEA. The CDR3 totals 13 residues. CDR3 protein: CSVVTGGFYEQYF.

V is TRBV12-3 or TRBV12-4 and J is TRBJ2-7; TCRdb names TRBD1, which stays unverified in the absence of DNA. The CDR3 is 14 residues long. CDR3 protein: CASFAGQGTLEQYF.

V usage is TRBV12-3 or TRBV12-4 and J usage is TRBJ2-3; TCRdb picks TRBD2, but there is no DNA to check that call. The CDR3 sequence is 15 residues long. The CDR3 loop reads CASRGLAGGLDTQYF.

This CDR3 reads CASSPAGGSTDTQYF. V gene TRBV28 combines with J gene TRBJ2-3; TCRdb's D call of TRBD1 is untestable without DNA. The CDR3 is 15 residues long. Germline CDR1 and CDR2: MDHEN and SYDVKM.

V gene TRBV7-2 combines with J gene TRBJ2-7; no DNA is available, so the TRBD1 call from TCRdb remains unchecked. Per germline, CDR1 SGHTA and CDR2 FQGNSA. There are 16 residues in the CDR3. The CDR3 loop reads CASSSSGGGVNNEQYF.

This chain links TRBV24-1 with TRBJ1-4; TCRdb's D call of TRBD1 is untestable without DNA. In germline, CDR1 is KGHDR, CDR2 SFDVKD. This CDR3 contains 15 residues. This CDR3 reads CATSEPGPRAEKLFF.

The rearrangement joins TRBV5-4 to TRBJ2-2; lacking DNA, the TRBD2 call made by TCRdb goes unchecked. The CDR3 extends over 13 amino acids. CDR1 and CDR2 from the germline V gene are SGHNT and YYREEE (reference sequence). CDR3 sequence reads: CASSPAVTGELFF.

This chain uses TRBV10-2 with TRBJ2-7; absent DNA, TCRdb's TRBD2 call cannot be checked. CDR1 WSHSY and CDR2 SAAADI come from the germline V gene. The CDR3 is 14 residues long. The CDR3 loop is CASSESSSVSEQYF.

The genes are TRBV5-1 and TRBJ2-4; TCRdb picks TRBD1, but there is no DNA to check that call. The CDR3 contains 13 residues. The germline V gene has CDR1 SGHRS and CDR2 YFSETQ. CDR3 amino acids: CASSGDTKNIQYF.

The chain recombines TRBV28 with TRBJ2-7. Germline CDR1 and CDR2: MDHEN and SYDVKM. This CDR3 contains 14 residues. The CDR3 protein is CASSLVGLSYEQYF.

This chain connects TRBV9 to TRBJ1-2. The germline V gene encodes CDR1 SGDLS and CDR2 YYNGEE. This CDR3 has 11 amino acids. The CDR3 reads CASSMNYGYTF.

CDR3: CASSFGTNYGYTF. V gene TRBV12-3 or TRBV12-4 combines with J gene TRBJ1-2; there is no DNA to check the TCRdb D call of TRBD1. CDR3 length: 13 residues.

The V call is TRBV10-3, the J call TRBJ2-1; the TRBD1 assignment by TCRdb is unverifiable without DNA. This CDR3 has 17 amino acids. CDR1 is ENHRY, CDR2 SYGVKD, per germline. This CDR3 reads CAISEKMGQSSYNEQFF.

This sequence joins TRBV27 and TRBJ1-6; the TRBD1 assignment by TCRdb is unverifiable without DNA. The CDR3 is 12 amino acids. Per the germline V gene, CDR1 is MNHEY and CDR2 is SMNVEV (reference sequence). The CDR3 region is CASRDRRSPLHF.

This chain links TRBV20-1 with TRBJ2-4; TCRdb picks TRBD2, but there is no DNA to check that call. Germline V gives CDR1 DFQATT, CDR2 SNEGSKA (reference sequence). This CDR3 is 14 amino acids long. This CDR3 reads CSVLAGGIGNIQYF.

The CDR3 loop is CASSDLKLASSTDTQYF. The chain employs TRBV2 and TRBJ2-3; TCRdb's D call of TRBD2 is untestable without DNA. This CDR3 is built from 17 residues. In germline, CDR1 is SNHLY, CDR2 FYNNEI.

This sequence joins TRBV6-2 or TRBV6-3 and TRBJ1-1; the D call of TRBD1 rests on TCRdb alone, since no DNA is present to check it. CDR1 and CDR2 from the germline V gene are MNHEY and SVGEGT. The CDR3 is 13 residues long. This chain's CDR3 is CASSPRAAPRAFF.

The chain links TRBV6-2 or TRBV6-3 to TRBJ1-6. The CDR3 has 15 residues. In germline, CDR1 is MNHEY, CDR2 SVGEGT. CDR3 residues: CASSPRAQTGSPLHF.

The CDR3 region is CASRRPGRAQETQYF. The chain has TRBV7-9 and TRBJ2-5; TCRdb indicates TRBD1, and absent DNA this call remains unverified. Germline values: CDR1 SEHNR, CDR2 FQNEAQ (reference sequence). The CDR3 is 15 residues long.

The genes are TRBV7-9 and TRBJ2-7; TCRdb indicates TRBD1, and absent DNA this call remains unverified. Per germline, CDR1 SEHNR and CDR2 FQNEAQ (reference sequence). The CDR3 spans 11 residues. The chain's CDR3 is CASGDRAEQYF.

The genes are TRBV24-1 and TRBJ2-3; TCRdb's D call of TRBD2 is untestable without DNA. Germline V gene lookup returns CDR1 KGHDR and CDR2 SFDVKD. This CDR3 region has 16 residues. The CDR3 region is CATSGRSGRSTDTQYF.

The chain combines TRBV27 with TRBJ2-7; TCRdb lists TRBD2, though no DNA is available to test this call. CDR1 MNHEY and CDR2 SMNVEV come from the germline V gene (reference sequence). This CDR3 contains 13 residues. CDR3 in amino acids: CASTGTSGNEQYF.

CDR3: CASSLGQGSETQYF. V gene TRBV7-2 combines with J gene TRBJ2-5. Per germline, CDR1 SGHTA and CDR2 FQGNSA. The CDR3 is made up of 14 amino acids.

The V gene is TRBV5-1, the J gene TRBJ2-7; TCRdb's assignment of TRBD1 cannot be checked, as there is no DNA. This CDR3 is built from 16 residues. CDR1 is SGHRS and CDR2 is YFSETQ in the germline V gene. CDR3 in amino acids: CASSLALGPVKYEQYF. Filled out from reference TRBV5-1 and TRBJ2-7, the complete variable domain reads KAGVTQTPRYLIKTRGQQVTLSCSPISGHRSVSWYQQTPGQGLQFLFEYFSETQRNKGNFPGRFSGRQFSNSRSEMNVSTLELGDSALYLCASSLALGPVKYEQYFGPGTRLTVT.

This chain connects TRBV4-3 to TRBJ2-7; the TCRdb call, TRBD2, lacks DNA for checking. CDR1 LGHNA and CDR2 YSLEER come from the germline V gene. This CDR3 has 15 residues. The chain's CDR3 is CASSQGLAGLAEQYF.

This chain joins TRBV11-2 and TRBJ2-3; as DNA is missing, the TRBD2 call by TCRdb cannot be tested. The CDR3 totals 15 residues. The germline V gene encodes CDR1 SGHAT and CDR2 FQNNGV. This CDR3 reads CASSLYGSLWDTQYF.

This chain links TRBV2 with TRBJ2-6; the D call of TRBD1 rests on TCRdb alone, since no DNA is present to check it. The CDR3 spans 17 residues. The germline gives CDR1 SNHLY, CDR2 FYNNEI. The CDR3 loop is CASDPRDRSAGANVLTF. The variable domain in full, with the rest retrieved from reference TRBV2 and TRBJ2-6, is EPEVTQTPSHQVTQMGQEVILRCVPISNHLYFYWYRQILGQKVEFLVSFYNNEISEKSEIFDDQFSVERPDGSNFTLKIRSTKLEDSAMYFCASDPRDRSAGANVLTFGAGSRLTVL.

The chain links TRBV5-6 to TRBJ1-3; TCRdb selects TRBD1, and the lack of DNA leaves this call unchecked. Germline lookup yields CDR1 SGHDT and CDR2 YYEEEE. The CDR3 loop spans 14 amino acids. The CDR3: CASSPGGGGNTIYF.

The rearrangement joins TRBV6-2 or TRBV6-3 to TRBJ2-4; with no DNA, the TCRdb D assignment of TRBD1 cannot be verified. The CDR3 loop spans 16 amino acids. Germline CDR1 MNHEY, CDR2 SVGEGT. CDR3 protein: CASSFLRDREKNIQYF.

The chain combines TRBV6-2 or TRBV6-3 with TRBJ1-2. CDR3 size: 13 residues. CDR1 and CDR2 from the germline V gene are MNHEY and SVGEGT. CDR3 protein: CASSYPGYYGYTF.